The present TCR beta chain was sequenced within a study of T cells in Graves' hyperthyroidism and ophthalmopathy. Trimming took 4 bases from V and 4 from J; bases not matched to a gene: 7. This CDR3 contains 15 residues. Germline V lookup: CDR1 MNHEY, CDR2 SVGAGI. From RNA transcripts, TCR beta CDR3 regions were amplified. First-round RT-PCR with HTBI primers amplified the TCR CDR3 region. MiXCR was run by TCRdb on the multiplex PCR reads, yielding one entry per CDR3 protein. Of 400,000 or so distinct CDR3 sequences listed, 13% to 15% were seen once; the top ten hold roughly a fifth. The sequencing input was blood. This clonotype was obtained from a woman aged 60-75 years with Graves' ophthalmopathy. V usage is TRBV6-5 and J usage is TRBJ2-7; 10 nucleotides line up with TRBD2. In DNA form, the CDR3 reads TGTGCCAGCAGTTCGCCCGGGACTAGCGCTTACGAGCAGTACTTC. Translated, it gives CASSSPGTSAYEQYF.